The sequence of this T cell receptor (beta chain) was determined in a study of blood T cell repertoires in COVID-19. Turning to the study itself: Acute and convalescent COVID-19 samples came from the United States, Italy and Spain. T cells, B-cell-depleted T cells, or PBMCs provided the cDNA or gDNA that served as material.

This CDR3 has 15 amino acids. V was shortened by 5 bases and J by 1 base, with 14 bases between the two germline ends. Per the germline V gene, CDR1 is LNHNV and CDR2 is YYDKDF (reference sequence). In the original analysis: By means of reference gene primer amplification, nucleated cell counts were estimated. Data came from immunoSEQ multiplex PCR; TCRdb stores just in-frame clones and leaves some out. V and J calls and clone size follow that table, whereas D and trimming were derived from the DNA. The repertoire holds around 98,000 clones, under 85% seen once, with approximately 25% in the top ten.

This chain connects TRBV15 to TRBJ1-1, with a tentative D call TRBD1 (6 bases). The TCR comes from a man in his 70s with acute or convalescent COVID-19. The specimen sequenced was peripheral blood. This CDR3 reads CATSPKLTGNTEAFF. CDR3 nucleotide sequence: TGTGCCACCAGCCCGAAGCTGACAGGGAACACTGAAGCTTTCTTT. The full variable domain, in which reference TRBV15 and TRBJ1-1 provide the parts outside the CDR3, is DAMVIQNPRYQVTQFGKPVTLSCSQTLNHNVMYWYQQKSSQAPKLLFHYYDKDFNNEADTPDNFQSRRPNTSFCFLDIRSPGLGDTAMYLCATSPKLTGNTEAFFGQGTRLTVV.